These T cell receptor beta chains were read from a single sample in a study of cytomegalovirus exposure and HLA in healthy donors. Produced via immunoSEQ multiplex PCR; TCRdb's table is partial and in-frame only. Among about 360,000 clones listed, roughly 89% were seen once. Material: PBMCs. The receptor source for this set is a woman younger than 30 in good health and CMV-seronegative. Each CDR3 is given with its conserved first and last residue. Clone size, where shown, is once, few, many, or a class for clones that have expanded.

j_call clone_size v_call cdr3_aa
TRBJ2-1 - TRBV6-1 CAIALGQGDNEQFF
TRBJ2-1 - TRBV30 CAWSVWGLYNEQFF
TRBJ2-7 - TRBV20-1 CSASYSHEQYF
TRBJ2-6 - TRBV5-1 CASSQISGANVLTF
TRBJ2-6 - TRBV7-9 CASSSIGGAGGANVLTF
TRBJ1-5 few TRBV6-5 CASSYSGGSNQPQHF
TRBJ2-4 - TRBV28 CASSPSDLNIQYF
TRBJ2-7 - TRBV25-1 CASSQASYEQYF
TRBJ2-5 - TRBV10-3 CAISGTDQETQYF
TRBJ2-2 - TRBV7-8 CASSPTSGGNTGELFF
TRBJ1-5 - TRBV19 CASTARPGFQHF
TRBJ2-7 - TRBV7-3 CASSSPGQGVHEQYF
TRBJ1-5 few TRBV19 CASSIPHNSNQPQHF
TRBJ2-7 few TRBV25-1 CASSGTGVEQYF
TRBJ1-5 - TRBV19 CASSIDRGRNQPQHF
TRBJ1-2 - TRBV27 CASSLRIEGYGYTF
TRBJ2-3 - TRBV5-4 CASSFRVGGDTQYF
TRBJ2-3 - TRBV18 CASSPRGLAETDTQYF
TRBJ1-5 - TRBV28 CASKVRGLNSNQPQHF
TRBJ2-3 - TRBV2 CASSYGGADTQYF
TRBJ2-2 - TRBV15 CATSRGVPNTGELFF
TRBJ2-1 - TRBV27 CASSIQGPPFF
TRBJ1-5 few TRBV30 CGSGQGGQPQHF